These 26 T cell receptor beta chains came from one sample sequenced in a study of T cell repertoires in cytomegalovirus infection. One entry per CDR3 protein results from TCRdb running MiXCR on the reads. The data show 150,000 to 200,000 distinct CDR3 sequences, about a sixth seen once. The sequencing sample was made of CD8+ T cells from PBMCs. The receptors were sampled from a human donor in good health (CMV status not recorded). Some clones in this sample may be carry-over from other donors' samples.

J is TRBJ2-7 and V is TRBV7-2, with 8 bases matching TRBD2. Per the germline V gene, CDR1 is SGHTA and CDR2 is FQGNSA. The CDR3 runs to 16 residues. After removal of 1 base from V and 1 base from J, the junction contained 6 bases not matched to a gene. The CDR3 DNA sequence: TGTGCCAGCAGCTTAGGGATAGCGGGGTCGTCCTACGAGCAGTACTTC. This encodes CASSLGIAGSSYEQYF. Looking up the rest from reference TRBV7-2 and TRBJ2-7 gives the full variable domain: GAGVSQSPSNKVTEKGKDVELRCDPISGHTALYWYRQSLGQGLEFLIYFQGNSAPDKSGLPSDRFSAERTGGSVSTLTIQRTQQEDSAVYLCASSLGIAGSSYEQYFGPGTRLTVT.

The V gene is TRBV7-2, the J gene TRBJ2-7; the match to TRBD1 covers 7 bases. CDR1 and CDR2 from the germline V gene are SGHTA and FQGNSA. The ends lost 6 bases at V and 5 bases at J; junction bases unmatched: 19. The CDR3 spans 17 residues. CDR3: CASRQLPDRPSNHEQYF. DNA of the CDR3: TGTGCCAGCAGACAACTACCGGACAGGCCGTCTAATCACGAGCAGTACTTC.

The genes are TRBV28 and TRBJ2-3, with 7 bases that match TRBD2. The V segment lost 6 bases and the J segment 3 bases; nucleotides outside the gene matches: 9. The length of the CDR3 is 15 residues. Germline V gene lookup returns CDR1 MDHEN and CDR2 SYDVKM. CDR3 nucleotides: TGTGCCAGCAGGGACGGCGGGAGTCGGACAGATACGCAGTATTTT. It is translated as CASRDGGSRTDTQYF.

The chain links TRBV6-5 to TRBJ1-5, with 10 bases matching TRBD1. The CDR3 spans 16 residues. Germline V lookup: CDR1 MNHEY, CDR2 SVGAGI. After removal of 7 bases from V and 5 bases from J, the junction contained 11 bases not matched to a gene. CDR3 sequence (DNA): TGTGCCAGCACCTTAAAACGGGACAGGGGAGATCAGCCCCAGCATTTT. Its translation: CASTLKRDRGDQPQHF.

V and J are TRBV9 and TRBJ1-2, with D perhaps TRBD1 (6 bases). V lost 6 bases and J lost 2, with 14 bases in between. Germline values: CDR1 SGDLS, CDR2 YYNGEE. The CDR3 is 14 residues long. CDR3 coding DNA: TGTGCCAGCAACCCCACAGGGAGGAACTATGGCTACACCTTC. It translates to CASNPTGRNYGYTF.

This CDR3 reads CATGAGGGDTEAFF. The CDR3 bases are TGTGCCACCGGGGCGGGAGGTGGAGACACTGAAGCTTTCTTT. This sequence joins TRBV10-3 and TRBJ1-1; D is perhaps TRBD1 (5 bases). The V end was cut by 10 bases, the J end by 3 bases, with 18 bases between. Per germline, CDR1 ENHRY and CDR2 SYGVKD. CDR3 length equals 14 residues.

The table lists this clonotype with a few counts. The J gene is TRBJ1-1, the V gene TRBV25-1, with no clear D. Per germline, CDR1 MGHDK and CDR2 SYGVNS. V gave up 5 bases and J gave up 2 bases, with 6 bases separating them. This CDR3 region has 12 residues. The CDR3 DNA is TGTGCCAGCAGTTCCATAAACACTGAAGCTTTCTTT. Protein product: CASSSINTEAFF.

V usage is TRBV27 and J usage is TRBJ2-3, with D maybe TRBD2 (5 bases). The CDR3 is 12 residues long. Per germline, CDR1 MNHEY and CDR2 SMNVEV (reference sequence). V gave up 3 bases and J gave up 7 bases, with 8 bases separating them. CDR3 in amino acids: CASSFGGHTQYF. The CDR3 DNA follows: TGTGCCAGCAGTTTTGGAGGACATACGCAGTATTTT.

This clonotype came up a few times. J is TRBJ1-5 and V is TRBV6-1; 7 bases fit TRBD1. Looked up from germline, CDR1 is MNHNS and CDR2 is SASEGT. The CDR3 contains 14 residues. After removal of 6 bases from V and 4 bases from J, the junction contained 6 bases not matched to a gene. This CDR3 is CASSPTGANQPQHF. CDR3 bases: TGTGCCAGCAGCCCCACAGGGGCGAATCAGCCCCAGCATTTT.

In its sample, this clonotype was seen a few times. The chain combines TRBV28 with TRBJ2-7; 8 positions match TRBD1. Germline assignment: CDR1 MDHEN and CDR2 SYDVKM. The junction had 5 bases not matched to a gene; V was cut back by 7 bases and J by 0 bases. This CDR3 is built from 14 residues. CDR3 in DNA: TGTGCCAGCACTCTCACAGGGGGCTCCTACGAGCAGTACTTC. Protein sequence: CASTLTGGSYEQYF.

This clonotype was seen at least ten times. V gene TRBV7-2 combines with J gene TRBJ1-2; D might be TRBD1 (5 bases). The CDR3 length is 13 residues. The germline V and J ends were trimmed by 3 bases and 6 bases, with 11 bases remaining between them. Looked up from germline, CDR1 is SGHTA and CDR2 is FQGNSA. The CDR3 DNA reads TGTGCCAGCAGCTTCCAGGGCCACCATGGCTACACCTTC. This sequence encodes CASSFQGHHGYTF.

This clonotype was counted between two and nine times. This chain uses TRBV7-2 with TRBJ2-3; D possibly matches TRBD1 or TRBD2 (6 bases each). CDR3 length: 18 residues. CDR1 and CDR2 (germline): SGHTA, FQGNSA. V was pared by 5 bases and J by 0 bases, with 21 bases between. The CDR3 coding sequence is TGTGCCAGCAGCCTTCGGCAAGGGGGGATTACTAGCACAGATACGCAGTATTTT. Its translation is CASSLRQGGITSTDTQYF.

This clonotype has more than one count but fewer than ten. The J gene is TRBJ2-7, the V gene TRBV11-2; perhaps TRBD2 as D (5 bases). Trimming removed 0 bases at V and 2 bases at J, with 11 bases between. CDR1 and CDR2 from the germline V gene are SGHAT and FQNNGV. The CDR3 totals 15 residues. CDR3 protein: CASSLEAARAYEQYF. CDR3 nucleotide sequence: TGTGCCAGCAGCTTAGAAGCGGCACGTGCCTACGAGCAGTACTTC.

The chain carries TRBV19 and TRBJ2-2; the D gene could be TRBD1 or TRBD2 (5 bases each). V shed 6 bases and J shed 5 bases, with 10 bases lying between them. The CDR3 spans 13 residues. Per the germline V gene, CDR1 is LNHDA and CDR2 is SQIVND (reference sequence). The CDR3 protein is CASSVRGTGELFF. DNA for the CDR3: TGTGCCAGTAGCGTGAGGGGAACCGGGGAGCTGTTTTTT.

The chain combines TRBV29-1 with TRBJ1-2, with TRBD1 identical over 7 bases. Losses at the gene ends were 0 bases for V and 8 bases for J; bases not matched to a gene: 6. This CDR3 has 13 residues. Germline V lookup: CDR1 SQVTM, CDR2 ANQGSEA. The CDR3: CSVEEEQGKGYTF. The CDR3 region has the DNA TGCAGCGTTGAAGAGGAACAGGGGAAAGGCTACACCTTC.

This clonotype showed up just a few times. CDR3 nucleotides: TGCGCCAGCAGCCAAGATTCTCTGGCCCACAGGGCGGTCGCTGAAGCTTTCTTT. As protein: CASSQDSLAHRAVAEAFF. This chain joins TRBV4-3 and TRBJ1-1; maybe TRBD1 (6 bases). Trimming took 0 bases from V and 6 from J, leaving 23 bases between them. Per germline, CDR1 LGHNA and CDR2 YSLEER. The CDR3 is made up of 18 amino acids.

DNA for the CDR3: TGTGCCAGCAGCCGTCGGGACAGCGACTCCTACGAGCAGTACTTC. This codes for CASSRRDSDSYEQYF. The chain has TRBV7-2 and TRBJ2-7, with 7 nucleotides matching TRBD1. This CDR3 region has 15 residues. The germline CDR1 and CDR2 sequences are SGHTA and FQGNSA. The junction had 7 bases not matched to a gene; V was cut back by 5 bases and J by 0 bases.

This clonotype showed up just a few times. This sequence joins TRBV28 and TRBJ2-7; 7 nucleotides align to TRBD2. Germline V gives CDR1 MDHEN, CDR2 SYDVKM. V gave up 0 bases and J gave up 4 bases; unmatched junction bases: 6. The CDR3 contains 15 residues. The CDR3 region has the DNA TGTGCCAGCAGTTTATGGACTGGGGGGGGATACGAGCAGTACTTC. It translates to CASSLWTGGGYEQYF.

The J gene is TRBJ2-3, the V gene TRBV6-2 or TRBV6-3; 12 nucleotides match TRBD2. In germline, CDR1 is MNHEY, CDR2 SVGEGT. The CDR3 is made up of 15 amino acids. The ends lost 6 bases at V and 4 bases at J; junction bases unmatched: 5. CDR3 nucleotide sequence: TGTGCCAGCAGCCTGACTAGCGGGGGAGCAGATACGCAGTATTTT. Translation: CASSLTSGGADTQYF.

J is TRBJ1-2 and V is TRBV14; 7 nucleotides match TRBD1. From germline, CDR1 is SGHDN and CDR2 FVKESK. The V segment lost 0 bases and the J segment 2 bases; nucleotides outside the gene matches: 9. The CDR3 loop spans 17 amino acids. CDR3 loop: CASSQDTFGDSNYGYTF. CDR3 DNA: TGTGCCAGCAGCCAAGATACGTTCGGGGACAGCAACTATGGCTACACCTTC.

This chain links TRBV6-2 or TRBV6-3 with TRBJ2-2, with TRBD2 matching over 7 bases. The CDR3 extends over 15 amino acids. Trimming at V came to 3 bases and at J to 4 bases, leaving 5 bases not matched to a gene. Germline V gene sequence: CDR1 MNHEY, CDR2 SVGEGT. The CDR3 reads CASSYTGGATGELFF. CDR3 DNA: TGTGCCAGCAGTTATACGGGGGGAGCCACCGGGGAGCTGTTTTTT.

The chain uses TRBV15 and TRBJ1-4; 8 bases align to TRBD1. The germline gives CDR1 LNHNV, CDR2 YYDKDF (reference sequence). The CDR3 totals 17 residues. J was trimmed by 5 bases and V by 0 bases; bases with no gene match: 8. Here the CDR3 DNA reads TGTGCCACCAGCAGAGATATTCGGACAGGGCCGAATGAAAAACTGTTTTTT. Amino acids: CATSRDIRTGPNEKLFF.

This clonotype was observed a handful of times. The chain carries TRBV7-8 and TRBJ1-1, with 7 positions matching TRBD1. V shed 5 bases and J 3 bases; nucleotides not matched to a gene: 6. The length of the CDR3 is 14 residues. Germline loops: CDR1 SGHVS, CDR2 FQNEAQ. CDR3: CASSAKQGYTEAFF. Here the CDR3 DNA reads TGTGCCAGCAGCGCAAAACAGGGGTACACTGAAGCTTTCTTT.

V and J are TRBV27 and TRBJ2-7; 11 bases align to TRBD2. CDR3 size: 14 residues. The V gene's germline CDR1 is MNHEY and CDR2 SMNVEV (reference sequence). With 8 bases clipped from V and 4 bases from J, the junction kept 7 bases outside the gene matches. The CDR3, as DNA: TGTGCCAGCCGTCCGACTAGCGGGGCATACGAGCAGTACTTC. It yields the protein CASRPTSGAYEQYF.

This clonotype was detected many times. The chain is built from TRBV7-2 and TRBJ2-7, with TRBD2 matching 9 bases. V shed 3 bases, J shed 5 bases, and the junction held 5 bases outside the gene matches. The germline gives CDR1 SGHTA, CDR2 FQGNSA. There are 14 residues in the CDR3. The CDR3, as DNA: TGTGCCAGCAGCTTTGTAGCGGGAGTAGACGAGCAGTACTTC. Translating it yields CASSFVAGVDEQYF.

This clonotype was recorded at least ten times. J is TRBJ2-6 and V is TRBV28, with 9 bases fitting TRBD2. This CDR3 region has 22 residues. V shed 6 bases and J 0 bases; nucleotides not matched to a gene: 21. Germline CDR1 is MDHEN and CDR2 is SYDVKM. The CDR3 coding sequence is TGTGCCAGCAGCTTCGCCTCCCTGGCCAGCGGGAGGTCCCACTCTGGGGCCAACGTCCTGACTTTC. Translating it yields CASSFASLASGRSHSGANVLTF.